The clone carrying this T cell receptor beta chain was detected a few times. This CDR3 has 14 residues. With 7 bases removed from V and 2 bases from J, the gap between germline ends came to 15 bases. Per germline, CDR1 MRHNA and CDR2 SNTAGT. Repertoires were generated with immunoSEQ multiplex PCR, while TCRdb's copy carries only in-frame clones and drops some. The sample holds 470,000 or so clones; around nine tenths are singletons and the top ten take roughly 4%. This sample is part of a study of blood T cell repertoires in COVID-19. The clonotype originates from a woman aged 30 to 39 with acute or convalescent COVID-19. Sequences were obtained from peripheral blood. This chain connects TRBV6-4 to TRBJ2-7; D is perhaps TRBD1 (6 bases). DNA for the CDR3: TGTGCCAGCAACCCGACAAGGGGGACCTACGAGCAGTACTTC. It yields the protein CASNPTRGTYEQYF.